These 32 T cell receptor beta chains share one sample of origin, sequenced in a study of cytomegalovirus exposure and HLA in healthy donors. PCR primers comprised 60 Vbeta and 13 Jbeta primers. Assay: immunoSEQ multiplex PCR; the TCRdb copy retains only in-frame clones and omits some. The sample holds under 150,000 clones, around two thirds seen once. What was sequenced was PBMCs. These receptors were taken from a human donor in good health.

The chain employs TRBV29-1 and TRBJ2-7, with 8 bases aligning to TRBD2. Germline V gives CDR1 SQVTM, CDR2 ANQGSEA. With V trimmed by 5 bases and J by 1 base, 13 bases remained unmatched. The CDR3 contains 16 residues. The CDR3 DNA reads TGCAGCGTTCTACTAGCGGAGTCTTTTGGGTCCTACGAGCAGTACTTC. This translates into CSVLLAESFGSYEQYF.

The V call is TRBV7-7, the J call TRBJ2-5, with TRBD1 identical over 9 bases. The junction had 6 bases not matched to a gene; V was cut back by 6 bases and J by 7 bases. This CDR3 comprises 13 residues. Per the germline V gene, CDR1 is SSHAT and CDR2 is FNYEAQ (reference sequence). CDR3 loop: CASRNRGQVTQYF. CDR3 nucleotides: TGTGCCAGCAGGAACAGGGGGCAGGTGACCCAGTACTTC.

The chain employs TRBV29-1 and TRBJ2-3, with a tentative D call TRBD2 (6 bases). V was trimmed by 1 base and J by 2 bases, leaving 13 bases between them. The CDR3 loop spans 15 amino acids. From germline, CDR1 is SQVTM and CDR2 ANQGSEA. In DNA form, the CDR3 reads TGCAGCGTTGAAGTCACGGGGGATCCCACAGATACGCAGTATTTT. It yields the protein CSVEVTGDPTDTQYF.

This clone was counted only a few times. The junction shows a germline mismatch at one end, possibly a read error. The chain couples TRBV7-9 to TRBJ1-3, with D possibly being TRBD1 (5 bases). Germline assignment: CDR1 SEHNR and CDR2 FQNEAQ (reference sequence). This CDR3 has 16 residues. Here the CDR3 DNA reads TGTTCCAGCAGCCTCGCAGAGGACATCTCTGGAAACACCATATATTTT. It encodes CSSSLAEDISGNTIYF. The variable domain in full, with the rest retrieved from reference TRBV7-9 and TRBJ1-3, is DTGVSQNPRHKITKRGQNVTFRCDPISEHNRLYWYRQTLGQGPEFLTYFQNEAQLEKSRLLSDRFSAERPKGSFSTLEIQRTEQGDSAMYLCSSSLAEDISGNTIYFGEGSWLTVV.

This clone was found a few times. V gene TRBV2 combines with J gene TRBJ2-6; a possible D gene is TRBD2 (6 bases). The ends were cut back, 6 bases at V and 2 bases at J, with 11 bases in the middle. CDR3 length equals 15 residues. Germline-derived CDR1 and CDR2 are SNHLY and FYNNEI. CDR3 loop: CASRAGGPGANVLTF. The CDR3, as DNA: TGTGCCAGCAGAGCCGGAGGGCCTGGGGCCAACGTCCTGACTTTC.

The chain uses TRBV5-5 and TRBJ2-3; D possibly corresponds to TRBD2 (6 bases). The V end lost 3 bases, the J end lost 1 base, and 6 bases lay between the germline ends. The CDR3 consists of 13 residues. From germline, CDR1 is SGHKS and CDR2 YYEKEE (reference sequence). Here the CDR3 reads CASSWGGTDTQYF. DNA for the CDR3: TGTGCCAGCAGCTGGGGGGGCACAGATACGCAGTATTTT.

The V and J genes are TRBV7-2 and TRBJ2-3; 8 positions match TRBD1. The CDR3 is 15 residues long. V was pared by 5 bases and J by 4 bases, with 8 bases of the junction left unmatched. The germline V gene has CDR1 SGHTA and CDR2 FQGNSA. The chain's CDR3 is CASSPGQGFADTQYF. The CDR3, as DNA: TGTGCCAGCAGCCCCGGACAGGGTTTCGCAGATACGCAGTATTTT.

The chain is built from TRBV5-1 and TRBJ2-1; 10 nucleotides align to TRBD2. The V gene's germline CDR1 is SGHRS and CDR2 YFSETQ. Trimming removed 2 bases from V and 7 bases from J; junction bases left unmatched: 12. The CDR3 sequence is 17 residues long. The CDR3 DNA reads TGCGCCAGCAGCTTTCCCGCAGGAGCGGGGGGGTGGAATGAGCAGTTCTTC. Encoded protein: CASSFPAGAGGWNEQFF.

CDR3 protein: CAWGDRFQPQHF. CDR3 coding DNA: TGTGCCTGGGGGGACAGGTTCCAGCCCCAGCATTTT. The V and J genes are TRBV30 and TRBJ1-5, with TRBD1 matching over 8 bases. Germline CDR1 is GTSNPN and CDR2 is SVGIG (reference sequence). V shed 5 bases and J 7 bases; nucleotides not matched to a gene: 4. CDR3 length: 12 amino acids.

The chain employs TRBV11-2 and TRBJ1-3, with D perhaps matching TRBD1 (6 bases). The germline CDR1 and CDR2 sequences are SGHAT and FQNNGV. The CDR3 runs to 15 residues. Trimming removed 3 bases from V and 1 base from J, with 10 bases in between. The CDR3 region is CASSFGQGSGNTIYF. CDR3 coding DNA: TGTGCCAGCAGCTTCGGGCAGGGGTCTGGAAACACCATATATTTT.

The J gene is TRBJ1-1, the V gene TRBV11-2; 8 bases map to TRBD1. Germline V gene lookup returns CDR1 SGHAT and CDR2 FQNNGV. V lost 5 bases, J lost 10 bases, and 9 bases stayed unmatched. This CDR3 contains 13 residues. The CDR3 DNA reads as TGTGCCAGCAGCCAGGACAGGGCGGTTGGAGCTTTCTTT. It encodes CASSQDRAVGAFF.

The chain combines TRBV28 with TRBJ2-3; possibly TRBD1 for D (5 bases). CDR1 is MDHEN, CDR2 SYDVKM, per germline. The CDR3 is 16 amino acids. The germline V and J ends were trimmed by 5 bases and 2 bases, with 17 bases remaining between them. The CDR3 DNA reads TGTGCCAGCAGTACTTGGACACTCCATAACACAGATACGCAGTATTTT. Residues: CASSTWTLHNTDTQYF.

The table lists this clone with a count of one. The V gene is TRBV7-7, the J gene TRBJ2-2; TRBD1 matches 9 bases. CDR3 length: 14 amino acids. V was clipped by 4 bases and J by 4 bases; unmatched bases: 1. Germline loops: CDR1 SSHAT, CDR2 FNYEAQ (reference sequence). This CDR3 reads CASSSTGGTGELFF. CDR3 DNA sequence: TGTGCCAGCAGCTCGACAGGGGGCACCGGGGAGCTGTTTTTT.

The rearrangement links TRBV28 to TRBJ2-3; 9 positions agree with TRBD1. The CDR3 length is 14 residues. The V gene's germline CDR1 is MDHEN and CDR2 SYDVKM. V trimming: 5 bases; J trimming: 4 bases; junction bases outside the gene matches: 4. In DNA, the CDR3 is TGTGCCAGCAGTCGACGACAGGGGGCAGATACGCAGTATTTT. Encoded protein: CASSRRQGADTQYF.

This chain links TRBV27 with TRBJ2-4, with 8 nucleotides matching TRBD2. Germline V gives CDR1 MNHEY, CDR2 SMNVEV (reference sequence). The CDR3 is 16 amino acids. V shed 0 bases and J 1 base; nucleotides not matched to a gene: 2. CDR3 nucleotide sequence: TGTGCCAGCAGTTTATCGCGGGGGGTGGCCAAAAACATTCAGTACTTC. It yields the protein CASSLSRGVAKNIQYF.

CDR3: CASRDRRGDGYTF. The CDR3 DNA is TGTGCCAGCAGGGATCGTAGGGGCGATGGCTACACCTTC. J is TRBJ1-2 and V is TRBV6-5, with D tentatively TRBD1 (5 bases). V was shortened by 6 bases and J by 6 bases, with 14 bases between the two germline ends. Germline CDR1 and CDR2: MNHEY and SVGAGI. The CDR3 runs to 13 residues.

The V call is TRBV9, the J call TRBJ2-1; TRBD2 agrees at 10 bases. V was clipped by 4 bases and J by 3 bases; unmatched bases: 4. The CDR3 contains 15 residues. CDR1 SGDLS and CDR2 YYNGEE come from the germline V gene. The CDR3 reads CASSPRTSGYNEQFF. CDR3 bases: TGTGCCAGCAGCCCCCGGACTAGCGGCTACAATGAGCAGTTCTTC.

The chain combines TRBV5-6 with TRBJ2-7, with D tentatively TRBD2 (7 bases). Near its end, the DNA agrees better with TRBJ2-5, so the J call may be wrong. CDR3 length: 19 amino acids. Germline V gene sequence: CDR1 SGHDT, CDR2 YYEEEE. The chain's CDR3 is CASSFGGLASGNYQETQYF. The CDR3 nucleotides are TGTGCCAGCAGCTTTGGGGGCCTGGCCAGCGGGAACTACCAAGAGACCCAGTACTTC.

The chain is built from TRBV7-8 and TRBJ2-7; D may be TRBD2 (5 bases). The CDR3 runs 14 residues. Germline CDR1 SGHVS, CDR2 FQNEAQ. V was clipped by 6 bases and J by 0 bases, with 12 bases between them. The CDR3 region is CASSRRGLSYEQYF. The CDR3 region has the DNA TGTGCCAGCAGTAGGAGAGGGCTCTCCTACGAGCAGTACTTC.

This sequence joins TRBV7-8 and TRBJ1-2; D remains unclear. Trimming left V 0 bases short and J 8 bases short, with 10 bases between. CDR1 is SGHVS and CDR2 is FQNEAQ in the germline V gene. The CDR3 totals 13 residues. CDR3 protein: CASSLAPERGYTF. CDR3 nucleotides: TGTGCCAGCAGCTTAGCCCCAGAGAGGGGCTACACCTTC.

V is TRBV7-2 and J is TRBJ2-1, with 9 bases matching TRBD1. Germline CDR1 SGHTA, CDR2 FQGNSA. CDR3 length: 16 residues. J lost 7 bases, V lost 5 bases, and 12 bases had no gene match. This chain's CDR3 is CASSHRTGTGRNEQFF. Here the CDR3 DNA reads TGTGCCAGCAGCCATAGGACCGGGACAGGGAGAAATGAGCAGTTCTTC.

The rearrangement joins TRBV10-3 to TRBJ2-5; 9 bases are shared with TRBD1. The germline V gene has CDR1 ENHRY and CDR2 SYGVKD. Trimming took 5 bases from V and 4 from J; bases not matched to a gene: 8. CDR3 size: 15 residues. CDR3 sequence: CAISRDRATAETQYF. The CDR3 DNA reads TGTGCCATCAGTCGGGACAGGGCAACGGCAGAGACCCAGTACTTC.

There are a few counts of this clone. The rearrangement links TRBV18 to TRBJ2-6; D is possibly TRBD2 (5 bases). CDR1 and CDR2 from the germline V gene are KGHSH and LQKENI. The CDR3 runs 17 residues. V lost 2 bases to trimming and J lost 0 bases, with 11 bases between them. The CDR3, as DNA: TGTGCCAGCTCACCATCCTTGACTATCTCTGGGGCCAACGTCCTGACTTTC. Amino acids: CASSPSLTISGANVLTF. Full variable domain (rest looked up from reference TRBV18 and TRBJ2-6): NAGVMQNPRHLVRRRGQEARLRCSPMKGHSHVYWYRQLPEEGLKFMVYLQKENIIDESGMPKERFSAEFPKEGPSILRIQQVVRGDSAAYFCASSPSLTISGANVLTFGAGSRLTVL.

The V call is TRBV7-2, the J call TRBJ2-2; 8 positions match TRBD2. Germline trimming cut 5 bases from V and 5 bases from J; bases unmatched to any gene: 7. Looked up from germline, CDR1 is SGHTA and CDR2 is FQGNSA. There are 15 residues in the CDR3. The DNA of the CDR3 is TGTGCCAGCAGCCCTCGGGCTAGCGGGACCGGGGAGCTGTTTTTT. Protein product: CASSPRASGTGELFF. Complete variable domain (other parts from reference TRBV7-2 and TRBJ2-2): GAGVSQSPSNKVTEKGKDVELRCDPISGHTALYWYRQSLGQGLEFLIYFQGNSAPDKSGLPSDRFSAERTGGSVSTLTIQRTQQEDSAVYLCASSPRASGTGELFFGEGSRLTVL.

The V gene is TRBV10-3, the J gene TRBJ1-2; 9 bases are shared with TRBD1. The germline CDR1 and CDR2 sequences are ENHRY and SYGVKD. Germline trimming cut 4 bases from V and 2 bases from J; bases unmatched to any gene: 2. The CDR3 is 14 amino acids. The DNA for the CDR3 is TGTGCCATCAGTGGGGACAGGGAAAACTATGGCTACACCTTC. This translates into CAISGDRENYGYTF.

This clone was detected only once. The genes are TRBV19 and TRBJ1-3; D not certain. The CDR3 is 14 amino acids. The ends were cut back, 1 base at V and 2 bases at J, with 6 bases in the middle. Germline V gives CDR1 LNHDA, CDR2 SQIVND (reference sequence). The CDR3 coding sequence is TGTGCCAGTAGTATAGCCAGAACTGGAAACACCATATATTTT. Translation: CASSIARTGNTIYF.

V usage is TRBV18 and J usage is TRBJ1-2; the match to TRBD1 covers 7 bases. This CDR3 spans 14 amino acids. J was trimmed by 4 bases and V by 3 bases; bases with no gene match: 5. Germline V gene lookup returns CDR1 KGHSH and CDR2 LQKENI. In DNA, the CDR3 is TGTGCCAGCTCACCTAACAGGGGCGGCTATGGCTACACCTTC. Amino acid sequence: CASSPNRGGYGYTF. Looking up the rest from reference TRBV18 and TRBJ1-2 gives the full variable domain: NAGVMQNPRHLVRRRGQEARLRCSPMKGHSHVYWYRQLPEEGLKFMVYLQKENIIDESGMPKERFSAEFPKEGPSILRIQQVVRGDSAAYFCASSPNRGGYGYTFGSGTRLTVV.

The chain recombines TRBV7-8 with TRBJ1-6; 7 bases agree with TRBD1. The CDR3 has 14 residues. The J segment lost 10 bases and the V segment lost 1 base, leaving 4 bases of the junction unmatched. CDR1 is SGHVS and CDR2 is FQNEAQ in the germline V gene. The CDR3 nucleotides read TGTGCCAGCAGCTTAGGAGGGGACAGCTCACCCCTCCACTTT. Translation: CASSLGGDSSPLHF.

This chain links TRBV6-6 with TRBJ1-1; 8 bases fit TRBD1. The CDR3 consists of 15 residues. V shed 5 bases and J 1 base; nucleotides not matched to a gene: 6. Germline V CDR1 and CDR2: MNHNY, SVGAGI (reference sequence). The CDR3, as DNA: TGTGCCAGCAGTCCGGACAGGGAACGGAACACTGAAGCTTTCTTT. Encoded protein: CASSPDRERNTEAFF.

The rearrangement joins TRBV27 to TRBJ2-7; 9 bases match TRBD1. Per the germline V gene, CDR1 is MNHEY and CDR2 is SMNVEV (reference sequence). Trimming cost V 3 bases and J 4 bases; bases outside gene matches: 4. The CDR3 spans 14 residues. CDR3 in DNA: TGTGCCAGCAGTTTGCGGGACAGGGCTTACGAGCAGTACTTC. This gives the protein CASSLRDRAYEQYF.

The chain is built from TRBV28 and TRBJ1-2, with TRBD1 identical over 8 bases. CDR1 is MDHEN, CDR2 SYDVKM, per germline. The trim removed 5 bases at V and 0 bases at J, leaving 5 bases unmatched. This CDR3 comprises 15 residues. CDR3 sequence (DNA): TGTGCCAGCAGTCAGGGGGCCCCAGCTAACTATGGCTACACCTTC. This codes for CASSQGAPANYGYTF.

This chain links TRBV4-1 with TRBJ2-6; TRBD1 agrees at 9 bases. Germline V gene sequence: CDR1 MGHRA, CDR2 YSYEKL. This CDR3 has 16 residues. Germline trimming cut 1 base from V and 11 bases from J; bases unmatched to any gene: 9. This CDR3 is CASSQVLRDREDVLTF. CDR3 bases: TGCGCCAGCAGCCAAGTCCTCCGGGACAGGGAGGACGTCCTGACTTTC.